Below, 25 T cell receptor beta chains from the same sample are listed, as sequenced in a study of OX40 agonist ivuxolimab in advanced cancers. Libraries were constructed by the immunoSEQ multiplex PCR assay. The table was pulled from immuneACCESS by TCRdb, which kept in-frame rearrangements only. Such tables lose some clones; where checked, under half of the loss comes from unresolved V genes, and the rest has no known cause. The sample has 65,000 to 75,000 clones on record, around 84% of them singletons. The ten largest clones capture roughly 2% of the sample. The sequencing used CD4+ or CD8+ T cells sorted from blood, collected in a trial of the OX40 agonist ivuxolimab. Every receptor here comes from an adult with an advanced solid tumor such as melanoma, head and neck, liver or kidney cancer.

The CDR3, as DNA: TGTGCCAGTAGAAGGACAGGGGGAGTCCACGAGCAGTACTTC. Protein product: CASRRTGGVHEQYF. The chain is built from TRBV19 and TRBJ2-7; 10 bases map to TRBD1. This CDR3 is 14 amino acids long. The junction had 7 bases not matched to a gene; V was cut back by 6 bases and J by 5 bases. The germline V gene has CDR1 LNHDA and CDR2 SQIVND (reference sequence).

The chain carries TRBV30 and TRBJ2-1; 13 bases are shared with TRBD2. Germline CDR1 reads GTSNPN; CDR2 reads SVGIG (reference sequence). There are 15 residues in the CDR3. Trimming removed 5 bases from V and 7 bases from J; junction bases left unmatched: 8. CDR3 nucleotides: TGTGCCTGGGCGCGGGGGACTAGCGGGATAAATGAGCAGTTCTTC. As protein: CAWARGTSGINEQFF.

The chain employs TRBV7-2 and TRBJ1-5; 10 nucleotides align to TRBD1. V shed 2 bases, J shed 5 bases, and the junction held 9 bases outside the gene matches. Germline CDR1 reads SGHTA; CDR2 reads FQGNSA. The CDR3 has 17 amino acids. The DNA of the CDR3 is TGTGCCAGCAGCTTACCCTCCGGGACAGGGGCCTATCAGCCCCAGCATTTT. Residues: CASSLPSGTGAYQPQHF.

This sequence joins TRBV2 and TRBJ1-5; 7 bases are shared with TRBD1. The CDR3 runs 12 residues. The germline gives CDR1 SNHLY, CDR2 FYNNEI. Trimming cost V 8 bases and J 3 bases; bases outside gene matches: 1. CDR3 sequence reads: CASGTANQPQHF. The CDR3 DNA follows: TGTGCCAGCGGGACAGCCAATCAGCCCCAGCATTTT.

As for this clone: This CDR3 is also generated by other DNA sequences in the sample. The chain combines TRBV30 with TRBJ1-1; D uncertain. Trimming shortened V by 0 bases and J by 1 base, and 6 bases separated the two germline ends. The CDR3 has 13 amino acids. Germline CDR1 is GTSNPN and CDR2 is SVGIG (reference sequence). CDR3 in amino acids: CAWSVQENTEAFF. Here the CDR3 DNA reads TGTGCCTGGAGTGTCCAGGAGAACACTGAAGCTTTCTTT. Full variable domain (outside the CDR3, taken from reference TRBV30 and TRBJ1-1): SQTIHQWPATLVQPVGSPLSLECTVEGTSNPNLYWYRQAAGRGLQLLFYSVGIGQISSEVPQNLSASRPQDRQFILSSKKLLLSDSGFYLCAWSVQENTEAFFGQGTRLTVV.

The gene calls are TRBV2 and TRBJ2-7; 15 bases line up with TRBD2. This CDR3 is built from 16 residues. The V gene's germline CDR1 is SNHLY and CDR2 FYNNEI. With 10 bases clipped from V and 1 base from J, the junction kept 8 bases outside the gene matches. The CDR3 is CATGPGLAGGSYEQYF. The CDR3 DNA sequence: TGTGCCACCGGCCCGGGACTAGCGGGAGGTTCCTACGAGCAGTACTTC.

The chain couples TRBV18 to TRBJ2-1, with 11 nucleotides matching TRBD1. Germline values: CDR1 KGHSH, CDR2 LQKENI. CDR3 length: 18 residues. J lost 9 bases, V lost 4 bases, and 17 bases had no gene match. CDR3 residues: CASSQGTFGTGGTVEQFF. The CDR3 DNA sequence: TGTGCCAGCTCACAAGGAACTTTTGGGACAGGGGGGACCGTTGAGCAGTTCTTC.

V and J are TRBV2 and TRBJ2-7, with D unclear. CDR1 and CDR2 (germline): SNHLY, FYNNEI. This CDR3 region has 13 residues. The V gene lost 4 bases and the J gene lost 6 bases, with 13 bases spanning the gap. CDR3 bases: TGTGCCAGCAGTGGGGTCTACATAGGCGAGCAGTACTTC. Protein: CASSGVYIGEQYF. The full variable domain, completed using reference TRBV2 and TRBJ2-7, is EPEVTQTPSHQVTQMGQEVILRCVPISNHLYFYWYRQILGQKVEFLVSFYNNEISEKSEIFDDQFSVERPDGSNFTLKIRSTKLEDSAMYFCASSGVYIGEQYFGPGTRLTVT.

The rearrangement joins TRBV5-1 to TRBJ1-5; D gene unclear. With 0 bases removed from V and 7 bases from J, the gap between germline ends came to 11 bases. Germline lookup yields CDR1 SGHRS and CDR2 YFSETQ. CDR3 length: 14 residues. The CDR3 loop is CASSLEGQGQPQHF. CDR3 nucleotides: TGCGCCAGCAGCTTGGAGGGCCAAGGCCAGCCCCAGCATTTT.

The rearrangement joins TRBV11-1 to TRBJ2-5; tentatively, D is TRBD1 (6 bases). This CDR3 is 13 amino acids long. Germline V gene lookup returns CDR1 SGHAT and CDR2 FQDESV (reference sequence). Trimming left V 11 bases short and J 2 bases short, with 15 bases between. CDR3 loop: CAVAGVPQETQYF. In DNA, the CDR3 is TGTGCCGTCGCAGGGGTCCCTCAAGAGACCCAGTACTTC.

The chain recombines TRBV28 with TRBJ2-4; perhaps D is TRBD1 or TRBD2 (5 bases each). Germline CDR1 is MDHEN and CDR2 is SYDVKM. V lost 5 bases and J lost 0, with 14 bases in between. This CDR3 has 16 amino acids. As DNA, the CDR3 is TGTGCCAGCAGTCCCCTGGGGGACCTAGCCAAAAACATTCAGTACTTC. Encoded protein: CASSPLGDLAKNIQYF.

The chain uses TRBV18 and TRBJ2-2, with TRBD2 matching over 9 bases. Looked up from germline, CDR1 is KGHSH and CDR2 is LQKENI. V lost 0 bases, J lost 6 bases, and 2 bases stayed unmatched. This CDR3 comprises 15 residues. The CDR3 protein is CASSPPAGGSGELFF. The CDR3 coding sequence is TGTGCCAGCTCACCACCCGCGGGAGGGTCCGGGGAGCTGTTTTTT.

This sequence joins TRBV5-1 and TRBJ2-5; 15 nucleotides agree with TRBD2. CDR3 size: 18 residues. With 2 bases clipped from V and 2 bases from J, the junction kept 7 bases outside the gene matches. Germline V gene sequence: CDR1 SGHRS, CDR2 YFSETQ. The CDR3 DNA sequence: TGCGCCAGCAGCTTCCTTGGGACTAGCGGGGGGTATCAAGAGACCCAGTACTTC. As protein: CASSFLGTSGGYQETQYF.

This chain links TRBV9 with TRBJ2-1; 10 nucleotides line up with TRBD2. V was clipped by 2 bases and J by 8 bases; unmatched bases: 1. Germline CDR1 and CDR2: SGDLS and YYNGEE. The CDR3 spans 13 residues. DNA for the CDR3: TGTGCCAGCAGCGTCCTAGCGGGAGATGAGCAGTTCTTC. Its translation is CASSVLAGDEQFF.

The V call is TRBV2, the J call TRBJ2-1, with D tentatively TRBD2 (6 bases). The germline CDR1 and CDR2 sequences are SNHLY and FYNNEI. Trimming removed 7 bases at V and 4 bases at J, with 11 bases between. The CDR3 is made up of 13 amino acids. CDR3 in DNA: TGTGCCAGCATCTACGGACTATACAATGAGCAGTTCTTC. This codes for CASIYGLYNEQFF.

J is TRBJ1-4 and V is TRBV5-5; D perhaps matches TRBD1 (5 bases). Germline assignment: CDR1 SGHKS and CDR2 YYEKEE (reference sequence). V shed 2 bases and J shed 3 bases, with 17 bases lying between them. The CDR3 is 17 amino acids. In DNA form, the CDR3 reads TGTGCCAGCAGCTTAGGGGCGGCCGGTTCCGCTAATGAAAAACTGTTTTTT. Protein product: CASSLGAAGSANEKLFF. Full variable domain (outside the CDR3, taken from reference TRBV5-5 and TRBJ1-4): DAGVTQSPTHLIKTRGQQVTLRCSPISGHKSVSWYQQVLGQGPQFIFQYYEKEERGRGNFPDRFSARQFPNYSSELNVNALLLGDSALYLCASSLGAAGSANEKLFFGSGTQLSVL.

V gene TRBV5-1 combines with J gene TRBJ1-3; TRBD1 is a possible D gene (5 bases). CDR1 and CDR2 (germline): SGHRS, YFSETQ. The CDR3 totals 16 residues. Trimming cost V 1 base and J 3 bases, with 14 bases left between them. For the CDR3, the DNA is TGCGCCAGCAGCTTGCCCGAGGGGCCTGTTGGAAACACCATATATTTT. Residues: CASSLPEGPVGNTIYF. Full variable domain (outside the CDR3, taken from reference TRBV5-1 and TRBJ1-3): KAGVTQTPRYLIKTRGQQVTLSCSPISGHRSVSWYQQTPGQGLQFLFEYFSETQRNKGNFPGRFSGRQFSNSRSEMNVSTLELGDSALYLCASSLPEGPVGNTIYFGEGSWLTVV.

The CDR3 spells CASSLDRRFSYEQYF. The CDR3 bases are TGTGCCAGCAGCTTGGATCGGCGGTTCTCCTACGAGCAGTACTTC. The V call is TRBV5-6, the J call TRBJ2-7; D is unclear. Germline V CDR1 and CDR2: SGHDT, YYEEEE. This CDR3 has 15 amino acids. Between the trimmed V and J ends, which lost 0 bases and 0 bases, there was a span of 10 bases.

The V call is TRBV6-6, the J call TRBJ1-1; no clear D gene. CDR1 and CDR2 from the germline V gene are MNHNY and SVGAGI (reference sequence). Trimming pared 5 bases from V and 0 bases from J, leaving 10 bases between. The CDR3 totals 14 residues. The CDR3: CASSRIILNTEAFF. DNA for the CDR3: TGTGCCAGCAGTCGGATAATCTTGAACACTGAAGCTTTCTTT.

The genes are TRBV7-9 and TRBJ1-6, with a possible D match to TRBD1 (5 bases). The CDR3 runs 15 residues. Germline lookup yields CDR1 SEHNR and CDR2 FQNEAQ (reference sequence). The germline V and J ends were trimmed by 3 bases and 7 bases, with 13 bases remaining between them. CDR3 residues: CASSLNQGGNSPLHF. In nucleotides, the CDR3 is TGTGCCAGCAGCTTGAACCAGGGAGGGAATTCACCCCTCCACTTT.

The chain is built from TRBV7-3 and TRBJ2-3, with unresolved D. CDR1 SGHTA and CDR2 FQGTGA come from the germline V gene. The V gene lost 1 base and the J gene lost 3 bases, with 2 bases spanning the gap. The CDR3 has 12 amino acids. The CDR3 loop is CASSLSTDTQYF. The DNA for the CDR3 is TGTGCCAGCAGCTTAAGTACAGATACGCAGTATTTT.

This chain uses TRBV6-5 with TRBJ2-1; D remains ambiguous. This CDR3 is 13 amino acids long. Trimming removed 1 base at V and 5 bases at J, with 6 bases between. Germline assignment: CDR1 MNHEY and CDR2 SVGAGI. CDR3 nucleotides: TGTGCCAGCAGTTACTTACAGAACAATGAGCAGTTCTTC. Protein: CASSYLQNNEQFF.

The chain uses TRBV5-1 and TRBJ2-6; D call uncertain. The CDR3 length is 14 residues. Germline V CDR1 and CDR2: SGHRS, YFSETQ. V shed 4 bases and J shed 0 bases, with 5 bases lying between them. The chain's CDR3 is CASSTSSGANVLTF. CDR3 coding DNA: TGCGCCAGCAGCACAAGCTCTGGGGCCAACGTCCTGACTTTC.

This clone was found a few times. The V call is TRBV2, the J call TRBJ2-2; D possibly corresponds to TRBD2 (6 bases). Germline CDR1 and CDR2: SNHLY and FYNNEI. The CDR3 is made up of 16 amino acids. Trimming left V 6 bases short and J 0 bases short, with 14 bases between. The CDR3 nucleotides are TGTGCCAGCAGAAGCCAGGAGGGCGCGAACACCGGGGAGCTGTTTTTT. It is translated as CASRSQEGANTGELFF.

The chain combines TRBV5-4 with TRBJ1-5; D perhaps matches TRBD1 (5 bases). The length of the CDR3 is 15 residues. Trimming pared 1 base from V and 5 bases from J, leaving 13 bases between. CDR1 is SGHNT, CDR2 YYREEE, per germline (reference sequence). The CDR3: CASSLLSGLYQPQHF. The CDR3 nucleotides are TGTGCCAGCAGCTTGTTATCAGGGTTGTATCAGCCCCAGCATTTT.